One and the same sample provided the 8 T cell receptor beta chains below, sequenced in a study of blood T cell repertoires in COVID-19. Repertoires were generated with immunoSEQ multiplex PCR, while TCRdb's copy carries only in-frame clones and drops some. The sample includes 200,000 to 250,000 clones, about nine tenths of them seen just once. Sequencing was carried out using PBMCs or T cells enriched from blood (not recorded which). Receptors were obtained from a man younger than 40 who had recovered from COVID-19.

This clone was observed a handful of times. The chain joins TRBV19 to TRBJ2-1, with TRBD2 matching 13 bases. Germline V gives CDR1 LNHDA, CDR2 SQIVND (reference sequence). CDR3 length equals 15 residues. J gave up 8 bases and V 4 bases, and 5 bases lay outside the gene matches. The CDR3 sequence: CASSKLAGGKYEQFF. The CDR3 DNA reads TGTGCCAGTAGTAAACTAGCGGGAGGGAAATATGAGCAGTTCTTC.

This chain links TRBV9 with TRBJ1-1, with TRBD1 as a possible D gene (6 bases). The CDR3 consists of 20 residues. Per the germline V gene, CDR1 is SGDLS and CDR2 is YYNGEE. Between the trimmed V and J ends, which lost 1 base and 2 bases, there was a span of 27 bases. The CDR3 sequence is CASSVNTGLDLSDLNTEAFF. The DNA of the CDR3 is TGTGCCAGCAGCGTAAATACAGGGTTGGATCTTTCGGACTTAAACACTGAAGCTTTCTTT.

This clone came up once. The chain employs TRBV12-3 or TRBV12-4 and TRBJ1-5; D gene ambiguous. V gave up 3 bases and J gave up 4 bases, with 4 bases separating them. The CDR3 covers 12 residues. CDR3 protein: CASSLTNQPQHF. CDR3 sequence (DNA): TGTGCCAGCAGTTTGACTAATCAGCCCCAGCATTTT.

The chain joins TRBV6-4 to TRBJ1-6; tentatively, D is TRBD1 (5 bases). The CDR3 runs 15 residues. The V gene lost 5 bases and the J gene lost 7 bases, with 15 bases spanning the gap. Germline V gene data show CDR1 as MRHNA and CDR2 as SNTAGT. CDR3 nucleotide sequence: TGTGCCAGCAGTCCAGCAGGGATGGGGAATTCACCCCTCCACTTT. This gives the protein CASSPAGMGNSPLHF.

This chain joins TRBV4-1 and TRBJ1-4; D ambiguous. The CDR3 runs to 14 residues. V gave up 1 base and J gave up 8 bases, with 11 bases separating them. CDR1 is MGHRA and CDR2 is YSYEKL in the germline V gene. In DNA form, the CDR3 reads TGCGCCAGCAGCCAAGTGGTTTTTAGCGAAAAACTGTTTTTT. Translation: CASSQVVFSEKLFF.

The rearrangement joins TRBV5-4 to TRBJ1-5; D is perhaps TRBD1 (6 bases). V lost 6 bases and J lost 1, with 17 bases in between. The CDR3 has 16 amino acids. Per germline, CDR1 SGHNT and CDR2 YYREEE (reference sequence). The CDR3 is CASILGRGTSNQPQHF. The CDR3 bases are TGTGCCAGCATACTAGGCAGGGGAACAAGCAATCAGCCCCAGCATTTT.

This chain joins TRBV5-1 and TRBJ2-1; TRBD2 matches at 9 bases. CDR1 and CDR2 from the germline V gene are SGHRS and YFSETQ. V was pared by 5 bases and J by 6 bases, with 9 bases of the junction left unmatched. The CDR3 has 15 amino acids. As DNA, the CDR3 is TGCGCCAGCAGGGGAGTTAGCGGGAGCGGCAATGAGCAGTTCTTC. Translated: CASRGVSGSGNEQFF.

This CDR3 reads CASSVGQGAQGETQYF. The CDR3 region has the DNA TGTGCCAGCAGCGTAGGACAGGGGGCGCAGGGGGAGACCCAGTACTTC. J is TRBJ2-5 and V is TRBV9; TRBD1 matches 10 bases. Germline V gene lookup returns CDR1 SGDLS and CDR2 YYNGEE. V lost 0 bases to trimming and J lost 5 bases; unmatched junction nucleotides: 7. The CDR3 is made up of 16 amino acids. Filled out from reference TRBV9 and TRBJ2-5, the complete variable domain reads DSGVTQTPKHLITATGQRVTLRCSPRSGDLSVYWYQQSLDQGLQFLIQYYNGEERAKGNILERFSAQQFPDLHSELNLSSLELGDSALYFCASSVGQGAQGETQYFGPGTRLLVL.